The 32 T cell receptor beta chains in this list originate from one sample, sequenced in a study of patients and donors after allogeneic stem cell transplantation. TCRdb recomputed calls from the RT-PCR reads with MiXCR, one row per CDR3 protein. The sample consists of hundreds of thousands of distinct CDR3 sequences, around 16% of them appearing once. The specimen was blood, either unsorted or a sorted T cell fraction (not recorded which). The receptors were sampled from a human donor who was either an allogeneic HSCT recipient or a stem cell or donor lymphocyte infusion donor (not recorded which). It is not recorded whose cells these are; they may come from a transplant donor.

Only a few counts were recorded for this clonotype. The chain links TRBV20-1 to TRBJ2-7, with D perhaps TRBD1 or TRBD2 (5 bases each). CDR3 length: 15 amino acids. From germline, CDR1 is DFQATT and CDR2 SNEGSKA (reference sequence). Trimming shortened V by 6 bases and J by 5 bases, and 23 bases separated the two germline ends. The CDR3 region is CSAKPGRLPLDEQYF. The CDR3 nucleotides are TGCAGTGCAAAACCGGGACGGCTTCCTCTGGACGAGCAGTACTTC.

The CDR3 coding sequence is TGTGCCAGTAGTCCAAGCGGGACGCCCTACAATGAGCAGTTCTTC. Amino acid sequence: CASSPSGTPYNEQFF. The J gene is TRBJ2-1, the V gene TRBV19, with 7 positions matching TRBD2. Germline values: CDR1 LNHDA, CDR2 SQIVND (reference sequence). The CDR3 is made up of 15 amino acids. The J segment lost 2 bases and the V segment lost 5 bases, leaving 6 bases of the junction unmatched.

The J gene is TRBJ1-2, the V gene TRBV5-1; weak D call: TRBD1 (5 bases). CDR3 length: 16 residues. Trimming pared 2 bases from V and 0 bases from J, leaving 14 bases between. CDR1 is SGHRS and CDR2 is YFSETQ in the germline V gene. CDR3 nucleotides: TGCGCCAGCAGCTTTCTTTCCGGGACGGCTAACTATGGCTACACCTTC. Its protein is CASSFLSGTANYGYTF.

This clonotype came up many times. V and J are TRBV28 and TRBJ2-3; TRBD2 matches at 11 bases. The V gene end was trimmed by 4 bases and the J gene end by 1 base; junction bases not matched to a gene: 7. The germline V gene encodes CDR1 MDHEN and CDR2 SYDVKM. The CDR3 has 17 amino acids. CDR3 sequence (DNA): TGTGCCAGCAGTTGGGGGACTAGCGGACCTCGCACAGATACGCAGTATTTT. Protein sequence: CASSWGTSGPRTDTQYF.

Points on this clonotype: A junction end diverges from the germline sequence, so it may reflect a read error. V usage is TRBV12-3 or TRBV12-4 and J usage is TRBJ2-5, with 11 positions matching TRBD2. The CDR3 is 15 amino acids. The CDR3 loop reads CATSPGLADQETQYF. The DNA for the CDR3 is TGTGCCACCAGTCCGGGACTAGCGGACCAAGAGACCCAGTACTTC.

The V and J genes are TRBV20-1 and TRBJ1-1, with D unclear. V gave up 3 bases and J gave up 3 bases, with 8 bases separating them. CDR3 size: 12 residues. Germline values: CDR1 DFQATT, CDR2 SNEGSKA (reference sequence). The DNA for the CDR3 is TGCAGTGCTAGGAGTCTCCACACTGAAGCTTTCTTT. Translating it yields CSARSLHTEAFF.

The chain uses TRBV3-1 and TRBJ2-1; TRBD2 matches 7 bases. The CDR3 contains 17 residues. V lost 3 bases, J lost 3 bases, and 11 bases stayed unmatched. Germline V lookup: CDR1 LGHDT, CDR2 YNNKEL (reference sequence). This chain's CDR3 is CASSQSQRGDNYNEQFF. Here the CDR3 DNA reads TGTGCCAGCAGCCAGTCCCAGCGGGGTGACAACTACAATGAGCAGTTCTTC.

This clonotype was observed a few times. The J gene is TRBJ1-2, the V gene TRBV9; weak D call: TRBD1 (5 bases). Trimming left V 3 bases short and J 6 bases short, with 18 bases between. The CDR3 has 15 amino acids. The germline CDR1 and CDR2 sequences are SGDLS and YYNGEE. The CDR3 region is CASSAGGGPGHGYTF. The DNA for the CDR3 is TGTGCCAGCAGCGCTGGGGGAGGGCCAGGGCATGGCTACACCTTC.

The rearrangement joins TRBV18 to TRBJ1-1, with 9 nucleotides matching TRBD1. Germline V gene lookup returns CDR1 KGHSH and CDR2 LQKENI. V shed 3 bases, J shed 0 bases, and the junction held 8 bases outside the gene matches. The CDR3 runs to 17 residues. The CDR3 protein is CASSPLGQGGMNTEAFF. CDR3 DNA sequence: TGTGCCAGCTCACCCCTGGGACAGGGTGGCATGAACACTGAAGCTTTCTTT.

This clonotype was detected only a few times. The rearrangement joins TRBV10-3 to TRBJ2-5; the match to TRBD2 covers 9 bases. Per germline, CDR1 ENHRY and CDR2 SYGVKD. This CDR3 has 16 residues. V gave up 0 bases and J gave up 1 base; unmatched junction bases: 3. The CDR3 protein is CAISESALAGQETQYF. The DNA for the CDR3 is TGTGCCATCAGTGAGTCTGCACTAGCGGGCCAAGAGACCCAGTACTTC.

J is TRBJ2-7 and V is TRBV11-1; 7 bases are a match to TRBD1. After removal of 2 bases from V and 5 bases from J, the junction contained 9 bases not matched to a gene. This CDR3 contains 15 residues. Germline CDR1 is SGHAT and CDR2 is FQDESV (reference sequence). CDR3 coding DNA: TGTGCCAGCAGCTTACGACCAGGGGGTACCCACGAGCAGTACTTC. Encoded protein: CASSLRPGGTHEQYF.

This clonotype was counted at least ten times. This sequence joins TRBV20-1 and TRBJ1-6; no clear D gene. Trimming removed 0 bases at V and 3 bases at J, with 15 bases between. Germline-derived CDR1 and CDR2 are DFQATT and SNEGSKA (reference sequence). The CDR3 covers 17 residues. CDR3 coding DNA: TGCAGTGCTAGAGATAATGTGGAACACTTCTATAATTCACCCCTCCACTTT. Amino acids: CSARDNVEHFYNSPLHF.

The V call is TRBV12-3 or TRBV12-4, the J call TRBJ2-1; 10 positions match TRBD2. The CDR3 is 15 residues long. Unmatched junction bases numbered 5, after V lost 3 bases and J lost 6 bases. CDR3 residues: CASSFFSGRTNEQFF. The CDR3 nucleotides are TGTGCCAGCAGTTTTTTTAGCGGGAGGACCAATGAGCAGTTCTTC.

This clonotype was counted between two and nine times. The chain employs TRBV20-1 and TRBJ2-7; 13 bases line up with TRBD2. Germline lookup yields CDR1 DFQATT and CDR2 SNEGSKA (reference sequence). This CDR3 comprises 16 residues. The J segment lost 0 bases and the V segment lost 5 bases, leaving 7 bases of the junction unmatched. Here the CDR3 DNA reads TGCAGTGCTTCGGGACTAGCGGGACTGGACTCCTACGAGCAGTACTTC. Translation: CSASGLAGLDSYEQYF.

The rearrangement links TRBV15 to TRBJ1-4, with 7 bases matching TRBD1. The CDR3 spans 15 residues. Germline V lookup: CDR1 LNHNV, CDR2 YYDKDF (reference sequence). J was trimmed by 8 bases and V by 0 bases; bases with no gene match: 6. CDR3 bases: TGTGCCACCAGCAGAGAAGGGGGCTTGGGAGAAAAACTGTTTTTT. Encoded protein: CATSREGGLGEKLFF.

The chain has TRBV7-2 and TRBJ2-1, with 9 bases lining up with TRBD1. V gave up 0 bases and J gave up 1 base; unmatched junction bases: 4. The germline V gene has CDR1 SGHTA and CDR2 FQGNSA. CDR3 length: 17 residues. Here the CDR3 DNA reads TGTGCCAGCAGCTTAGCGCTGGGGACAGGGTCCTACAATGAGCAGTTCTTC. Translating it yields CASSLALGTGSYNEQFF.

This clonotype was detected only a few times. The rearrangement joins TRBV9 to TRBJ1-2; D is uncertain. The CDR3 has 12 amino acids. Germline values: CDR1 SGDLS, CDR2 YYNGEE. Trimming took 3 bases from V and 2 from J, leaving 5 bases between them. CDR3 amino acids: CASSEPNYGYTF. The CDR3 DNA reads TGTGCCAGCAGCGAGCCCAACTATGGCTACACCTTC.

V and J are TRBV5-5 and TRBJ2-5; D remains ambiguous. The CDR3 spans 14 residues. V was cut by 1 base and J by 0 bases, with 7 bases left in between. Germline loops: CDR1 SGHKS, CDR2 YYEKEE (reference sequence). The CDR3 DNA reads TGTGCCAGCAGCTTGACCGGGTACCAAGAGACCCAGTACTTC. Its translation is CASSLTGYQETQYF.

This clonotype has just a few counts. This sequence joins TRBV12-3 or TRBV12-4 and TRBJ1-6, with D unresolved. The CDR3 consists of 15 residues. Trimming shortened V by 5 bases and J by 5 bases, and 13 bases separated the two germline ends. The CDR3 here is CASSPSLFDNSPLHF. The CDR3 DNA follows: TGTGCCAGCAGTCCCTCTTTGTTCGATAATTCACCCCTCCACTTT.

V gene TRBV4-1 combines with J gene TRBJ1-1; D might be TRBD1 (6 bases). Germline V CDR1 and CDR2: MGHRA, YSYEKL. The CDR3 extends over 14 amino acids. Deletions cut 3 bases from V and 5 bases from J, with 13 bases between. The CDR3, as DNA: TGCGCCAGCAGCCAGAACAGGGTTGGGACTGAAGCTTTCTTT. This codes for CASSQNRVGTEAFF.

This rearrangement joins TRBV7-2 to TRBJ2-5, with a weak D call TRBD1 (5 bases). The CDR3 length is 14 residues. CDR1 and CDR2 from the germline V gene are SGHTA and FQGNSA. The V end was cut by 3 bases, the J end by 6 bases, with 14 bases between. CDR3 residues: CASSFMGLGKTQYF. DNA for the CDR3: TGTGCCAGCAGCTTTATGGGGCTGGGGAAGACCCAGTACTTC.

V is TRBV5-1 and J is TRBJ2-7, with D tentatively TRBD1 (5 bases). This CDR3 is built from 16 residues. CDR1 and CDR2 from the germline V gene are SGHRS and YFSETQ. V lost 0 bases and J lost 6, with 19 bases in between. CDR3: CASSLASGKGWAEQYF. CDR3 nucleotides: TGCGCCAGCAGCTTGGCCTCAGGGAAGGGATGGGCCGAGCAGTACTTC.

This chain uses TRBV24-1 with TRBJ2-5; 13 bases map to TRBD2. From germline, CDR1 is KGHDR and CDR2 SFDVKD. After removal of 4 bases from V and 2 bases from J, the junction contained 12 bases not matched to a gene. CDR3 length equals 19 residues. CDR3 DNA: TGTGCCACCAGTGACCGGGGACTAGCGGGGAAGAGATTACAAGAGACCCAGTACTTC. Protein sequence: CATSDRGLAGKRLQETQYF.

This clonotype has more than one count but fewer than ten. This chain connects TRBV7-9 to TRBJ2-7; the D gene could be TRBD1 or TRBD2 (5 bases each). CDR1 SEHNR and CDR2 FQNEAQ come from the germline V gene (reference sequence). The CDR3 is 12 amino acids. V was trimmed by 8 bases and J by 6 bases, leaving 14 bases between them. CDR3 bases: TGTGCCAGCTCCCGAATTGGGGGCGAGCAGTACTTC. Translated, it gives CASSRIGGEQYF.

The chain carries TRBV29-1 and TRBJ2-5; D is perhaps TRBD2 (6 bases). The V end was cut by 0 bases, the J end by 5 bases, with 13 bases between. The CDR3 is made up of 14 amino acids. The germline V gene encodes CDR1 SQVTM and CDR2 ANQGSEA. This CDR3 reads CSVEDGGVGETQYF. CDR3 nucleotide sequence: TGCAGCGTTGAAGACGGCGGGGTGGGGGAGACCCAGTACTTC.

Only a few counts were recorded for this clonotype. The chain combines TRBV18 with TRBJ2-7; a possible D gene is TRBD2 (5 bases). The V gene's germline CDR1 is KGHSH and CDR2 LQKENI. V lost 3 bases, J lost 5 bases, and 8 bases lay in between. This CDR3 contains 12 residues. The CDR3 protein is CASSPGLNEQYF. The CDR3 DNA follows: TGTGCCAGCTCACCCGGACTCAACGAGCAGTACTTC. Based on the CDR3 plus reference TRBV18 and TRBJ2-7, the full variable domain is NAGVMQNPRHLVRRRGQEARLRCSPMKGHSHVYWYRQLPEEGLKFMVYLQKENIIDESGMPKERFSAEFPKEGPSILRIQQVVRGDSAAYFCASSPGLNEQYFGPGTRLTVT.

The chain combines TRBV5-6 with TRBJ2-1; D unclear. There are 11 residues in the CDR3. Germline V lookup: CDR1 SGHDT, CDR2 YYEEEE. CDR3 nucleotides: TGTGCGCAGCGTTTTGGGAATGAGCAGTTCTTC. Translated: CAQRFGNEQFF. The full variable domain, rest sourced from reference TRBV5-6 and TRBJ2-1, is DAGVTQSPTHLIKTRGQQVTLRCSPKSGHDTVSWYQQALGQGPQFIFQYYEEEERQRGNFPDRFSGHQFPNYSSELNVNALLLGDSALYLCAQRFGNEQFFGPGTRLTVL.

This clonotype has a count of ten or more. Here the CDR3 reads CASSLFSGQNTGELFF. CDR3 DNA: TGCGCCAGCAGCTTGTTTAGCGGGCAGAACACCGGGGAGCTGTTTTTT. The rearrangement links TRBV5-1 to TRBJ2-2, with 7 bases lining up with TRBD2. V shed 1 base, J shed 1 base, and the junction held 4 bases outside the gene matches. CDR3 length: 16 amino acids. The V gene's germline CDR1 is SGHRS and CDR2 YFSETQ.

This clonotype has just a few counts. This chain links TRBV9 with TRBJ1-2; 8 bases fit TRBD1. This CDR3 region has 15 residues. Trimming removed 3 bases from V and 5 bases from J; junction bases left unmatched: 9. Per germline, CDR1 SGDLS and CDR2 YYNGEE. The CDR3 DNA is TGTGCCAGCAGCGCATCAGGGGGCGTAGGGTATGGCTACACCTTC. It specifies CASSASGGVGYGYTF. Filled out from reference TRBV9 and TRBJ1-2, the complete variable domain reads DSGVTQTPKHLITATGQRVTLRCSPRSGDLSVYWYQQSLDQGLQFLIQYYNGEERAKGNILERFSAQQFPDLHSELNLSSLELGDSALYFCASSASGGVGYGYTFGSGTRLTVV.

V and J are TRBV7-2 and TRBJ2-7; no reliable D call. V dropped 5 bases and J dropped 3 bases, with 14 bases sitting between them. CDR3 size: 14 residues. CDR1 and CDR2 from the germline V gene are SGHTA and FQGNSA. CDR3 region: CASSPEPRIYEQYF. The CDR3 bases are TGTGCCAGCAGCCCGGAGCCACGCATCTACGAGCAGTACTTC.

There are a few counts of this clonotype. This chain joins TRBV12-3 or TRBV12-4 and TRBJ2-3; D remains ambiguous. The V end lost 0 bases, the J end lost 4 bases, and 5 bases lay between the germline ends. This CDR3 has 13 amino acids. Here the CDR3 reads CASSLATADTQYF. As DNA, the CDR3 is TGTGCCAGCAGTTTAGCCACGGCAGATACGCAGTATTTT.

This clonotype was seen many times. This sequence joins TRBV3-1 and TRBJ1-1; no definite D call. Trimming pared 6 bases from V and 10 bases from J, leaving 12 bases between. The germline gives CDR1 LGHDT, CDR2 YNNKEL (reference sequence). The CDR3 consists of 11 residues. CDR3 nucleotides: TGTGCCAGCAGTCTTAGCCCGAGAGCTTTCTTT. It translates to CASSLSPRAFF.